The 5 T cell receptor beta chains presented below share a single source sample, sequenced in a study of OX40 agonist ivuxolimab in advanced cancers. The assay was immunoSEQ multiplex PCR, and TCRdb's table has in-frame clones only and misses some. The table has around 80,000 clones, less than 85% seen once; the top ten hold around 6.6%. The material was CD4+ or CD8+ T cells sorted from blood, obtained in a trial of the OX40 agonist ivuxolimab. The receptors were sampled from an adult with an advanced solid tumor such as melanoma, head and neck, liver or kidney cancer.

CDR3 residues: CASSLRDPERDEQYF. DNA for the CDR3: TGTGCCAGCAGCTTAAGGGACCCCGAGCGGGACGAGCAGTACTTC. The chain combines TRBV7-9 with TRBJ2-7, with a tentative D call TRBD2 (6 bases). V lost 2 bases and J lost 5, with 16 bases in between. In germline, CDR1 is SEHNR, CDR2 FQNEAQ (reference sequence). The CDR3 consists of 15 residues.

The V gene is TRBV6-5, the J gene TRBJ2-4; TRBD1 or TRBD2 may be the D gene (6 bases each). CDR1 MNHEY and CDR2 SVGAGI come from the germline V gene. The CDR3 loop spans 13 amino acids. Trimming took 6 bases from V and 9 from J, leaving 15 bases between them. The CDR3 loop reads CASSNSGGGIQYF. Written as DNA, the CDR3 is TGTGCCAGCAGCAACAGCGGAGGGGGCATTCAGTACTTC.

The chain employs TRBV27 and TRBJ1-2; D gene unclear. V was clipped by 4 bases and J by 0 bases, with 9 bases between them. Germline V gives CDR1 MNHEY, CDR2 SMNVEV (reference sequence). The CDR3 loop spans 14 amino acids. In nucleotides, the CDR3 is TGTGCCAGCAGTTCGGGGAGACCTAACTATGGCTACACCTTC. Translating gives CASSSGRPNYGYTF.

Here the CDR3 reads CASSQDTSGRDNEQFF. The DNA of the CDR3 is TGCGCCAGCAGCCAAGACACTAGCGGGAGAGACAATGAGCAGTTCTTC. This chain uses TRBV4-1 with TRBJ2-1; 11 bases map to TRBD2. The J segment lost 5 bases and the V segment lost 0 bases, leaving 3 bases of the junction unmatched. The CDR3 runs 16 residues. Germline V gives CDR1 MGHRA, CDR2 YSYEKL.

The chain employs TRBV11-3 and TRBJ2-2, with TRBD2 matching 9 bases. Trimming removed 2 bases from V and 5 bases from J; junction bases left unmatched: 12. The CDR3 has 18 residues. Germline CDR1 and CDR2: SGHNT and YENEEA. CDR3 in amino acids: CASSLFRPSAGGTGELFF. The CDR3 DNA is TGTGCCAGCAGCTTATTCCGCCCAAGCGCGGGAGGGACCGGGGAGCTGTTTTTT.